Listed below are T cell receptor beta chains from one sample, sequenced in a study of brain T cells in children with intractable seizures. Assay: immunoSEQ multiplex PCR; the TCRdb copy retains only in-frame clones and omits some. The sample holds about 340,000 clones, 93% seen once. The sequences come from peripheral blood, collected approximately 5 months after surgery. Source of these receptors: a boy under three years old with tuberous sclerosis and intractable seizures. The CDR3 runs from the conserved cysteine through the conserved F or W. The order of the fields is CDR3 length, J gene, clone size, V gene, D gene, CDR3 DNA, CDR3 protein. A D gene is named only where the DNA matches it firmly. Clone size, where shown, is once, few, many, or a class for clones that have expanded.

15,TRBJ1-3,-,TRBV6-5,-,TGTGCCAGCAGTTACTCGGGGTTCTCTGGAAACACCATATATTTT,CASSYSGFSGNTIYF
17,TRBJ2-2,-,TRBV4-1,TRBD2,TGCGCCAGCAGCCAAGATCCTAGCGGGAGTGGAAACGGGGAGCTGTTTTTT,CASSQDPSGSGNGELFF
13,TRBJ1-5,-,TRBV30,TRBD1,TGTGCCTGGAGTTCGACAGGGGATCAGCCCCAGCATTTT,CAWSSTGDQPQHF
15,TRBJ2-3,-,TRBV19,-,TGTGCCAGTAGTACGGTGTTGGTAGCCACAGATACGCAGTATTTT,CASSTVLVATDTQYF
15,TRBJ1-1,-,TRBV27,-,TGTGCCAGCAGTTTAATTGGCGGAATGAACACTGAAGCTTTCTTT,CASSLIGGMNTEAFF
16,TRBJ2-7,once,TRBV5-4,-,TGTGCCAGCAGCTGGTCCGGGACTGCTAGCTCCTACGAGCAGTACTTC,CASSWSGTASSYEQYF
15,TRBJ2-1,medium-sized,TRBV5-4,TRBD1,TGTGCCAGCAGCTTTGGGGGACAGGAGGACAATGAGCAGTTCTTC,CASSFGGQEDNEQFF
19,TRBJ1-2,-,TRBV11-2,-,TGTGCCAGCAGCTTAGTCCCCATGCGGGCGGTCCAGAAGAACTATGGCTACACCTTC,CASSLVPMRAVQKNYGYTF
17,TRBJ1-4,-,TRBV5-6,-,TGTGCCAGCAGCCGGGTGCAGGGACGGGCAACTAATGAAAAACTGTTTTTT,CASSRVQGRATNEKLFF
14,TRBJ1-1,-,TRBV5-1,-,TGCGCCAGCAGCTTGGACAGGATGAACACTGAAGCTTTCTTT,CASSLDRMNTEAFF
14,TRBJ2-7,once,TRBV5-5,TRBD1,TGTGCCAGCAGCTGGGACAGGGGGGCCTACGAGCAGTACTTC,CASSWDRGAYEQYF
18,TRBJ1-1,-,TRBV7-9,-,TGTGCCAGCAGCCGGTTGGAGGTTTTCAGGGACATGAACACTGAAGCTTTCTTT,CASSRLEVFRDMNTEAFF
15,TRBJ2-7,-,TRBV13,TRBD2,TGTGCCAGCAGCTCGATGACTAGCGGGAGTGGTGAGCAGTACTTC,CASSSMTSGSGEQYF
15,TRBJ2-7,-,TRBV6-5,TRBD2,TGTGCCAGCAGTCGACTAGCGGGAGCCTCCTACGAGCAGTACTTC,CASSRLAGASYEQYF
14,TRBJ2-7,-,TRBV16,TRBD1,TGTGCCAGCAGCCCGGGCAGGGGGACCTACGAGCAGTACTTC,CASSPGRGTYEQYF
15,TRBJ2-7,-,TRBV3-1/TRBV3-2,-,TGTGCCAGCAGCCCCTCCCTAGTTTCGAACTACGAGCAGTACTTC,CASSPSLVSNYEQYF
15,TRBJ1-1,-,TRBV12-5,TRBD1,TGTGCTAGTGGTTTGGGGGGACAGCCGAACACTGAAGCTTTCTTT,CASGLGGQPNTEAFF
17,TRBJ1-1,once,TRBV12-5,-,TGTGCTAGTGGTTTGGTACCTACTGGACTTAGGAACACTGAAGCTTTCTTT,CASGLVPTGLRNTEAFF
13,TRBJ1-1,few,TRBV12-3/TRBV12-4,-,TGTGCCAGCAGTTTGAATCTGCACACTGAAGCTTTCTTT,CASSLNLHTEAFF
18,TRBJ1-1,-,TRBV27,-,TGTGCCAGCAGTCCTCTAGGCCTTTATGGGCTGATGAACACTGAAGCTTTCTTT,CASSPLGLYGLMNTEAFF
16,TRBJ2-6,-,TRBV5-4,TRBD1,TGTGCCAGCAGCGGGACAGTGATCTCTGGGGCCAACGTCCTGACTTTC,CASSGTVISGANVLTF
14,TRBJ2-2,-,TRBV6-5,TRBD1,TGTGCCAGCAGGAGCGGACAGGGATCCGGGGAGCTGTTTTTT,CASRSGQGSGELFF
17,TRBJ2-5,-,TRBV4-2,TRBD2,TGTGCCAGCAGCCAAGATTCCAGCGGGAGGGCCGTTGAGACCCAGTACTTC,CASSQDSSGRAVETQYF
15,TRBJ2-2,-,TRBV7-2,-,TGTGCCAGCAGCACGGCGGGGGCCCCCACCGGGGAGCTGTTTTTT,CASSTAGAPTGELFF
13,TRBJ2-2,once,TRBV12-3/TRBV12-4,TRBD1,TGTGCCAGCAGGGACAGGGGCACCGGGGAGCTGTTTTTT,CASRDRGTGELFF
15,TRBJ2-1,-,TRBV6-4,-,TGTGCCAGCAAAGACACCCGGAGCTCCTACAATGAGCAGTTCTTC,CASKDTRSSYNEQFF